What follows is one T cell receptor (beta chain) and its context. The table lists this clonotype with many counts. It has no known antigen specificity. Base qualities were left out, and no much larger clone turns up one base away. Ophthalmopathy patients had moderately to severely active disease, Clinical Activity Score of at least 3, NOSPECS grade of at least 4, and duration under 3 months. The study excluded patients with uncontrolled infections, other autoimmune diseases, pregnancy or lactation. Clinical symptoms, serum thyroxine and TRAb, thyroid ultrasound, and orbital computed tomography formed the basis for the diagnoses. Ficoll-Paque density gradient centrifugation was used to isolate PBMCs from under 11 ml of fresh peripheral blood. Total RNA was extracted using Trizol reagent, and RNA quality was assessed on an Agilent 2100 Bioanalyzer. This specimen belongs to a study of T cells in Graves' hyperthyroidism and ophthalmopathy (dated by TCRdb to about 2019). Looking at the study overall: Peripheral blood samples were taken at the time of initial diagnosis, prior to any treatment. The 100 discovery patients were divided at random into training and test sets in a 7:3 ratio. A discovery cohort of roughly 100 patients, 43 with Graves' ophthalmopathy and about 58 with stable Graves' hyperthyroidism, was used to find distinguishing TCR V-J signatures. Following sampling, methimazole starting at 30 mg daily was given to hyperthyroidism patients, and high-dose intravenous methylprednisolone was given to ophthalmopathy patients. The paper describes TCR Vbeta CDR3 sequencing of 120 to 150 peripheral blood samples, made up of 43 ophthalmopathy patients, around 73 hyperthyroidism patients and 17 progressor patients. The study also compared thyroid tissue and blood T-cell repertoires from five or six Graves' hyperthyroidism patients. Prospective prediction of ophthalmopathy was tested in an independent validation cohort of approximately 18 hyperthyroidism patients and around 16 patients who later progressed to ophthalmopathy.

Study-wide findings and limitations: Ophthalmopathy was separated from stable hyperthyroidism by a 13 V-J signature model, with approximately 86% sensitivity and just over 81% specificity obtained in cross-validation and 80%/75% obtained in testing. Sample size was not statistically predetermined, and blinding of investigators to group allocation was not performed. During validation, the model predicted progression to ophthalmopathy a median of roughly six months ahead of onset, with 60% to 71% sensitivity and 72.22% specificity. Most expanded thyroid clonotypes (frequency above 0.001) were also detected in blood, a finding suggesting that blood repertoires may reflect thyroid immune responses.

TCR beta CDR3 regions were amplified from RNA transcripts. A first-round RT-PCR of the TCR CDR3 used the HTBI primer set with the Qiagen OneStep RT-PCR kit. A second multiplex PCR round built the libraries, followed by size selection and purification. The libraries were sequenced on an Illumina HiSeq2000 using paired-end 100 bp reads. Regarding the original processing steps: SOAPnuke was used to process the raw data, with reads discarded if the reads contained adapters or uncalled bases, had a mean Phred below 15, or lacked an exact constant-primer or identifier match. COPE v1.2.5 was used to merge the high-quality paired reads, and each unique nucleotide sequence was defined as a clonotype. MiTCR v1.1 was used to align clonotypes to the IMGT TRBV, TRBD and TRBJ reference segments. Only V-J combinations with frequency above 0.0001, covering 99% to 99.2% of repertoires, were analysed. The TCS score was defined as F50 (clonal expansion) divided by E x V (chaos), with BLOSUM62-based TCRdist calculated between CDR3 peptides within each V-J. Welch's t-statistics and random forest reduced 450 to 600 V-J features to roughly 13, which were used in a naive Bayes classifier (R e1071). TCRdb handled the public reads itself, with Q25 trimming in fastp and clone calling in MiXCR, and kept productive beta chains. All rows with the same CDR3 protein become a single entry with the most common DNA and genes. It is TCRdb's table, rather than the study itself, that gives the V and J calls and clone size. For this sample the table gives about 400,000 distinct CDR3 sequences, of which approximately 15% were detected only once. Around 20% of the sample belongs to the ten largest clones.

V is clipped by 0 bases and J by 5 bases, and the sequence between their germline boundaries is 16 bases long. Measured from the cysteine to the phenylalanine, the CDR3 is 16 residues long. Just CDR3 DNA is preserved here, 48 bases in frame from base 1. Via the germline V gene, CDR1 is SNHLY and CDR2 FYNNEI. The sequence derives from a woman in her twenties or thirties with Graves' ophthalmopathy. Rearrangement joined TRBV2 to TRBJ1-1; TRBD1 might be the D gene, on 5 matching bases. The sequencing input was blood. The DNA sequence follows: TGTGCCAGCAGTGAAGCGCTTCTGGGACTTCGAACTGAAGCTTTCTTT. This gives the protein CASSEALLGLRTEAFF. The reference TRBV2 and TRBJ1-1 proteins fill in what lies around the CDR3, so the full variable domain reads EPEVTQTPSHQVTQMGQEVILRCVPISNHLYFYWYRQILGQKVEFLVSFYNNEISEKSEIFDDQFSVERPDGSNFTLKIRSTKLEDSAMYFCASSEALLGLRTEAFFGQGTRLTVV.